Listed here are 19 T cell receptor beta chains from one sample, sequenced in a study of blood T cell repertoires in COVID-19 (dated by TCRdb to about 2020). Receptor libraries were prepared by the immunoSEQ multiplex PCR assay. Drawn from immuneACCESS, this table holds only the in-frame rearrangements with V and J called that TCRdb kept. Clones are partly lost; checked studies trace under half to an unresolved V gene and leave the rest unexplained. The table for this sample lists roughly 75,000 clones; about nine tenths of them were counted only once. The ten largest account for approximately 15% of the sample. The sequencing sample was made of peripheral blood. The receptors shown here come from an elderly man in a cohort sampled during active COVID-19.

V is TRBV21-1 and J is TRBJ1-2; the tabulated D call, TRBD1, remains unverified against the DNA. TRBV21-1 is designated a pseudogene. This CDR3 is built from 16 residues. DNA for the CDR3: TGTGCCAGCAGCAAAGCGCTATCCCCAGGGGACTATGGCTACACCTTC. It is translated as CASSKALSPGDYGYTF.

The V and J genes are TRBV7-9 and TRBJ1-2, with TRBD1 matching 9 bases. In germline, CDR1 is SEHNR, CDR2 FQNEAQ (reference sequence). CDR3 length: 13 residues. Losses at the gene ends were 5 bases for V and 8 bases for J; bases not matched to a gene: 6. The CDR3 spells CASSTQGALGYTF. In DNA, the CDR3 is TGTGCCAGCAGCACACAGGGGGCGTTGGGCTACACCTTC.

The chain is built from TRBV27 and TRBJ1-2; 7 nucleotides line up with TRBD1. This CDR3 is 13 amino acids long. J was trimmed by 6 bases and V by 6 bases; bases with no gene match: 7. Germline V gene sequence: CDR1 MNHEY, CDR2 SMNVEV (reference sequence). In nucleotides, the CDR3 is TGTGCCAGCAGCATCGACAGGGATAATGGCTACACCTTC. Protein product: CASSIDRDNGYTF.

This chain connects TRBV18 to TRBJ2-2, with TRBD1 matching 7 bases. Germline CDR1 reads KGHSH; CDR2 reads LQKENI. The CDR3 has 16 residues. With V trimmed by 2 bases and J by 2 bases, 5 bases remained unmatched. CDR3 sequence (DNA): TGTGCCAGCTCACCAACCGGGACAGATAACACCGGGGAGCTGTTTTTT. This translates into CASSPTGTDNTGELFF.

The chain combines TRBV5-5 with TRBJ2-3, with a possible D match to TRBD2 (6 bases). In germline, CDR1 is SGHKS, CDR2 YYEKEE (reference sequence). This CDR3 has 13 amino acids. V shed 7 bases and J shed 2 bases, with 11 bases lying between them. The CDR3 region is CASERDSTDTQYF. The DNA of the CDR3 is TGTGCCAGCGAACGGGACTCCACAGATACGCAGTATTTT.

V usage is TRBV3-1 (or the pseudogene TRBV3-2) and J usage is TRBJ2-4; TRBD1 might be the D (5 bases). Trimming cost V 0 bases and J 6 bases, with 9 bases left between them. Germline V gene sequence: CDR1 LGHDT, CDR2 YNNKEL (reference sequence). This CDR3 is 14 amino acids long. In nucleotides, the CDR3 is TGTGCCAGCAGCCAAGAAGGGGCGGCAAACATTCAGTACTTC. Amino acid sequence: CASSQEGAANIQYF.

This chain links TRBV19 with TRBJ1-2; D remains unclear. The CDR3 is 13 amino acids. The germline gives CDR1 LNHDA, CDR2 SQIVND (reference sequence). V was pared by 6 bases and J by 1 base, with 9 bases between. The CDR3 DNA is TGTGCCAGTAGATCGGACTTTAACTATGGCTACACCTTC. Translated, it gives CASRSDFNYGYTF.

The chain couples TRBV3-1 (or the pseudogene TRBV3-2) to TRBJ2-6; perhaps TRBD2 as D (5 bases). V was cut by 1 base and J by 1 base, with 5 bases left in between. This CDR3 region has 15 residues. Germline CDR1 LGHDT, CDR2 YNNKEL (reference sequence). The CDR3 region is CASSQVASGANVLTF. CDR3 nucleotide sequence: TGTGCCAGCAGCCAAGTAGCGTCTGGGGCCAACGTCCTGACTTTC.

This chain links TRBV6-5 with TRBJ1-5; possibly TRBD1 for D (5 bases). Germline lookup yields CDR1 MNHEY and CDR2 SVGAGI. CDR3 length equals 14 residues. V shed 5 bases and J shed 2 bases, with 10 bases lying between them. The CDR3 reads CASSTGGGNQPQHF. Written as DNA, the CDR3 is TGTGCCAGCAGTACCGGGGGTGGCAATCAGCCCCAGCATTTT.

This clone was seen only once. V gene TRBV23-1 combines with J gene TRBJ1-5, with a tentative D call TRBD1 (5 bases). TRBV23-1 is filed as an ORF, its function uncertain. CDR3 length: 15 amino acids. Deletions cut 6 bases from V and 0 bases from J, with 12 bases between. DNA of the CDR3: TGCGCCAGCAGACGCGGACACTATAGCAATCAGCCCCAGCATTTT. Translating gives CASRRGHYSNQPQHF.

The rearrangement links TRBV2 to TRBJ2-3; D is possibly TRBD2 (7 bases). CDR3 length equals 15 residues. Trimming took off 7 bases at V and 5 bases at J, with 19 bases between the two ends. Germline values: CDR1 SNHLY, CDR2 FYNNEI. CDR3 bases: TGTGCCAGCACCGTCGAGGGGGGGCTTATAGATACGCAGTATTTT. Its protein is CASTVEGGLIDTQYF.

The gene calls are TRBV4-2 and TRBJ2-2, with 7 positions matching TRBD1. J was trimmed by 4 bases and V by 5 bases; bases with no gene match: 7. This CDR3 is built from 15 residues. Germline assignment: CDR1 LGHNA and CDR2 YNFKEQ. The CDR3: CASSYRDRTTGELFF. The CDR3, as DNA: TGTGCCAGCAGCTACCGGGACAGAACCACCGGGGAGCTGTTTTTT.

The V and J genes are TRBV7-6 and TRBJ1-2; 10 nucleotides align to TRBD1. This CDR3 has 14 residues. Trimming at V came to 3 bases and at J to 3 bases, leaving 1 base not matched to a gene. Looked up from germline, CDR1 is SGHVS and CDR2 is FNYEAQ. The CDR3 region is CASSLDRGYYGYTF. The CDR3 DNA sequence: TGTGCCAGCAGCTTGGACAGGGGGTACTATGGCTACACCTTC.

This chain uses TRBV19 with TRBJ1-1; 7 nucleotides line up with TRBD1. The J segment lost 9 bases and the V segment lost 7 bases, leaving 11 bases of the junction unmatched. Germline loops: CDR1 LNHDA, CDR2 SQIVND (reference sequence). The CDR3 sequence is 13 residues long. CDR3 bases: TGTGCCAGTACCGAAACCCAGGGGGAGAAAGCTTTCTTT. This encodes CASTETQGEKAFF.

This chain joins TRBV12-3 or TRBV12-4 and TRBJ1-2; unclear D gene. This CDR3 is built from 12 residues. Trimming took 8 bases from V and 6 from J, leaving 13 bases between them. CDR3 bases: TGTGCCAGCGCGCGGATTAAAGATGGCTACACCTTC. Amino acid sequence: CASARIKDGYTF.

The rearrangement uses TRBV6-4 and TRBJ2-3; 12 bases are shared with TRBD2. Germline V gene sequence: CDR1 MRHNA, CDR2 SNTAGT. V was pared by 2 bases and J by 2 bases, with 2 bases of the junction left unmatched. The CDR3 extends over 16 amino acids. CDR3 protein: CASSDLAGGTTDTQYF. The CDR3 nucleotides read TGTGCCAGCAGTGACCTAGCGGGGGGGACCACAGATACGCAGTATTTT.

The CDR3 here is CATSDFSGGNTDTQYF. As DNA, the CDR3 is TGTGCCACCAGTGATTTTTCAGGGGGGAACACAGATACGCAGTATTTT. The chain is built from TRBV24-1 and TRBJ2-3; D is possibly TRBD1 (7 bases). Germline CDR1 is KGHDR and CDR2 is SFDVKD. The CDR3 extends over 16 amino acids. Trimming shortened V by 1 base and J by 2 bases, and 12 bases separated the two germline ends.

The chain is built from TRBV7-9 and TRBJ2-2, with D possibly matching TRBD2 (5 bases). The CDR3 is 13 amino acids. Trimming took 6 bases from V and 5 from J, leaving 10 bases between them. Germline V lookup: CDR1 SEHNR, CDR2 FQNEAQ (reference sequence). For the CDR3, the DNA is TGTGCCAGCAGACTTAGGGAGACCGGGGAGCTGTTTTTT. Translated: CASRLRETGELFF. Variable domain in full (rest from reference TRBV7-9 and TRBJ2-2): DTGVSQNPRHKITKRGQNVTFRCDPISEHNRLYWYRQTLGQGPEFLTYFQNEAQLEKSRLLSDRFSAERPKGSFSTLEIQRTEQGDSAMYLCASRLRETGELFFGEGSRLTVL.

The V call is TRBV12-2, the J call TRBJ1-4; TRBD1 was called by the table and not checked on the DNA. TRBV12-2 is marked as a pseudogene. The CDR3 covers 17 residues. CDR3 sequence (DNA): TGTGCAAGTCGCTTAGTTGTTGCCCAGATAACTAATGAAAAACTGTTTTTT. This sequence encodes CASRLVVAQITNEKLFF.